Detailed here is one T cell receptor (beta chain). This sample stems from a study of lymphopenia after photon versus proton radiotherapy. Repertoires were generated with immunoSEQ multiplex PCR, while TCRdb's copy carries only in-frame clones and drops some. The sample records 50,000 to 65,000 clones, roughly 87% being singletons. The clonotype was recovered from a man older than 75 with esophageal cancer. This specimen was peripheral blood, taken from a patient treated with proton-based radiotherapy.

The CDR3 sequence is CASSQDPKGSYEQYF. CDR3 nucleotide sequence: TGCGCCAGCAGCCAAGATCCCAAGGGCTCCTACGAGCAGTACTTC. The chain has TRBV4-3 and TRBJ2-7, with D unresolved. Germline V lookup: CDR1 LGHNA, CDR2 YSLEER. The CDR3 sequence is 15 residues long. Between the trimmed V and J ends, which lost 0 bases and 0 bases, there was a span of 9 bases.